A single sample gave rise to the 7 T cell receptor beta chains below, sequenced in a study of cytomegalovirus exposure and HLA in healthy donors (TCRdb year 2017). Receptor amplification or capture employed the immunoSEQ multiplex PCR assay. For the multiplex PCR, a mixture combining 60 forward primers for TCR Vbeta segments and 13 reverse primers for TCR Jbeta segments was used. What TCRdb holds here is the immuneACCESS table cut down to in-frame rearrangements. Part of the clones is not present; checked against another copy, under half of the missing clones reflect an unresolved V gene, and the others are unexplained. This sample gives 160,000 or so clones in total; more than 65% of them show up just once. In total, the top ten clones hold approximately 4.4% of the sample. The sequencing input was PBMCs. The receptors stem from a man aged 18 to 29 in good health and CMV-seropositive.

This chain joins TRBV2 and TRBJ1-6; TRBD1 matches 8 bases. V trimming: 8 bases; J trimming: 6 bases; junction bases outside the gene matches: 6. Germline V gene data show CDR1 as SNHLY and CDR2 as FYNNEI. This CDR3 contains 14 residues. The CDR3 protein is CASQSQGANSPLHF. The CDR3 DNA is TGTGCCAGCCAGAGTCAGGGGGCTAATTCACCCCTCCACTTT.

The chain links TRBV6-5 to TRBJ2-3; 7 bases match TRBD1. The CDR3 consists of 14 residues. CDR1 is MNHEY and CDR2 is SVGAGI in the germline V gene. The junction had 8 bases not matched to a gene; V was cut back by 7 bases and J by 4 bases. The CDR3 DNA reads as TGTGCCAGCAAACCCGCCAGGGGGTCAGATACGCAGTATTTT. As protein: CASKPARGSDTQYF.

This clone was seen just once. The chain combines TRBV7-9 with TRBJ2-3; 10 bases align to TRBD2. Trimming removed 1 base from V and 2 bases from J; junction bases left unmatched: 3. The CDR3 consists of 16 residues. The germline V gene has CDR1 SEHNR and CDR2 FQNEAQ (reference sequence). The CDR3 nucleotides read TGTGCCAGCAGCTTAGGACTAGCGGGTAACACAGATACGCAGTATTTT. It yields the protein CASSLGLAGNTDTQYF.

The chain combines TRBV11-2 with TRBJ2-1, with D uncertain. The CDR3 loop spans 14 amino acids. Germline CDR1 SGHAT, CDR2 FQNNGV. Trimming cost V 0 bases and J 2 bases, with 5 bases left between them. The CDR3 sequence is CASSLERAYNEQFF. As DNA, the CDR3 is TGTGCCAGCAGCTTAGAGCGCGCCTACAATGAGCAGTTCTTC.

This clone was seen only once. This rearrangement joins TRBV27 to TRBJ1-1; no reliable D call. Germline V CDR1 and CDR2: MNHEY, SMNVEV (reference sequence). This CDR3 region has 14 residues. Trimming cost V 5 bases and J 5 bases, with 15 bases left between them. CDR3 region: CASSTAPGGTEAFF. The DNA for the CDR3 is TGTGCCAGCAGTACAGCCCCCGGCGGGACTGAAGCTTTCTTT.

This sequence joins TRBV7-9 and TRBJ2-1, with D possibly being TRBD2 (5 bases). Germline V gives CDR1 SEHNR, CDR2 FQNEAQ (reference sequence). Trimming removed 5 bases from V and 6 bases from J, with 14 bases in between. The CDR3 loop spans 14 amino acids. The CDR3 bases are TGTGCCAGCAGCAGAAATAGCGAGATCAATGAGCAGTTCTTC. Translating it yields CASSRNSEINEQFF.

This clone was counted only a few times. The chain has TRBV19 and TRBJ1-4, with 9 bases matching TRBD1. Per germline, CDR1 LNHDA and CDR2 SQIVND (reference sequence). Trimming cost V 3 bases and J 6 bases; bases outside gene matches: 5. CDR3 length: 15 amino acids. In DNA form, the CDR3 reads TGTGCCAGTAGTATTGAGGGACAGGGCTATGAAAAACTGTTTTTT. Translated, it gives CASSIEGQGYEKLFF.